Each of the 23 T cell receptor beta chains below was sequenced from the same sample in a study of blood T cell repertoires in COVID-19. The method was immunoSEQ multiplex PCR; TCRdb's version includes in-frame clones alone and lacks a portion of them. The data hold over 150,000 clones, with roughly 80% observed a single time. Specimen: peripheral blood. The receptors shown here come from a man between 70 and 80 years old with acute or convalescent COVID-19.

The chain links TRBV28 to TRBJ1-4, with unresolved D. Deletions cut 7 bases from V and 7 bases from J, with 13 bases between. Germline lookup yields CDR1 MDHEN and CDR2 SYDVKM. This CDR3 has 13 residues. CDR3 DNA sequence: TGTGCCAGCACGCGACATTCGAGTGAAAAACTGTTTTTT. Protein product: CASTRHSSEKLFF. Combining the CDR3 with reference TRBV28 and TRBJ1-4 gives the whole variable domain DVKVTQSSRYLVKRTGEKVFLECVQDMDHENMFWYRQDPGLGLRLIYFSYDVKMKEKGDIPEGYSVSREKKERFSLILESASTNQTSMYLCASTRHSSEKLFFGSGTQLSVL.

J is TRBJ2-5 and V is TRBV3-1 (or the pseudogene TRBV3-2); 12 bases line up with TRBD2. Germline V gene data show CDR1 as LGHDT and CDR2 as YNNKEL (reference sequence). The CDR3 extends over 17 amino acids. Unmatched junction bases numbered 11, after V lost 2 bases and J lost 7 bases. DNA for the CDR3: TGTGCCAGCAGCCAAACTAGCGGGGGGCCGGGGGCGAGGACCCAGTACTTC. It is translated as CASSQTSGGPGARTQYF.

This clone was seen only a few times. The CDR3 spells CASSFVLGETQYF. DNA of the CDR3: TGTGCCAGCAGTTTCGTCCTCGGGGAGACCCAGTACTTC. The V call is TRBV28, the J call TRBJ2-5; D unresolved. This CDR3 has 13 residues. V was clipped by 3 bases and J by 5 bases, with 10 bases between them. Germline assignment: CDR1 MDHEN and CDR2 SYDVKM.

CDR3 protein: CASSVQTPNSPLHF. The CDR3 DNA reads TGTGCCAGCAGCGTCCAAACTCCCAATTCACCCCTCCACTTT. The chain has TRBV9 and TRBJ1-6, with D uncertain. Trimming removed 2 bases at V and 7 bases at J, with 10 bases between. There are 14 residues in the CDR3. Per the germline V gene, CDR1 is SGDLS and CDR2 is YYNGEE.

The CDR3 region has the DNA TGTGCCAGCAGCCACCGGGACAGGGAATCCACCGGGGAGCTGTTTTTT. Encoded protein: CASSHRDRESTGELFF. The chain recombines TRBV14 with TRBJ2-2, with 9 bases identical to TRBD1. This CDR3 has 16 amino acids. J gave up 4 bases and V 3 bases, and 6 bases lay outside the gene matches. Per germline, CDR1 SGHDN and CDR2 FVKESK.

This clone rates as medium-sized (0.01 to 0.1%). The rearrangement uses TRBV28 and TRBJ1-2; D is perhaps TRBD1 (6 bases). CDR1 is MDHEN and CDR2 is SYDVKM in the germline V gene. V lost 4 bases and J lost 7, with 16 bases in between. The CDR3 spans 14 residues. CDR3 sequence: CASSSNREYAGYTF. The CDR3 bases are TGTGCCAGCAGTTCGAACAGGGAATACGCTGGCTACACCTTC.

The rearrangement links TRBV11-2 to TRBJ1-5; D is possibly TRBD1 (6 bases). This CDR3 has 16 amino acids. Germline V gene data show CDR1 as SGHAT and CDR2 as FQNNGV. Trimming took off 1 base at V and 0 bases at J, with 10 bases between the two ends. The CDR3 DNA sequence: TGTGCCAGCAGCTTAGCACAGGGTAGTAGCAATCAGCCCCAGCATTTT. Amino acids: CASSLAQGSSNQPQHF.

CDR3: CASSINSGANVLTF. In nucleotides, the CDR3 is TGTGCCAGTAGTATTAACTCTGGGGCCAACGTCCTGACTTTC. The chain combines TRBV19 with TRBJ2-6, with no clear D. Trimming removed 3 bases at V and 0 bases at J, with 3 bases between. The CDR3 extends over 14 amino acids. Germline V lookup: CDR1 LNHDA, CDR2 SQIVND (reference sequence). Using reference TRBV19 and TRBJ2-6 for the parts outside the CDR3, the full variable domain is DGGITQSPKYLFRKEGQNVTLSCEQNLNHDAMYWYRQDPGQGLRLIYYSQIVNDFQKGDIAEGYSVSREKKESFPLTVTSAQKNPTAFYLCASSINSGANVLTFGAGSRLTVL.

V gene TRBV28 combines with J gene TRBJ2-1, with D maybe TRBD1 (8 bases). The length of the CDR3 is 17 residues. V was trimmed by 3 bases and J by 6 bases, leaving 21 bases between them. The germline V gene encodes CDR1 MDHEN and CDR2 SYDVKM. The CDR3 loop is CASSFVSVYRGGNEQFF. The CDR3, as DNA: TGTGCCAGCAGTTTTGTTTCCGTATACAGGGGGGGCAATGAGCAGTTCTTC.

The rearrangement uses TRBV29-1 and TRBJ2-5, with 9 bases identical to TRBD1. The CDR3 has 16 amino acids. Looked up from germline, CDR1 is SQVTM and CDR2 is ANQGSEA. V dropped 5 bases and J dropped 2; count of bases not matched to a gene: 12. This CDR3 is CSVRGDRAGGQETQYF. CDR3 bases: TGCAGCGTTAGAGGGGACAGGGCTGGGGGGCAAGAGACCCAGTACTTC.

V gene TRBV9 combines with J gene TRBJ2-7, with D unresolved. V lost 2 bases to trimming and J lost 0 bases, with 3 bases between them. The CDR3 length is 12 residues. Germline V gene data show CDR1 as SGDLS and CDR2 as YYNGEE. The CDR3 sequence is CASSVSSYEQYF. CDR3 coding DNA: TGTGCCAGCAGCGTGAGCTCCTACGAGCAGTACTTC.

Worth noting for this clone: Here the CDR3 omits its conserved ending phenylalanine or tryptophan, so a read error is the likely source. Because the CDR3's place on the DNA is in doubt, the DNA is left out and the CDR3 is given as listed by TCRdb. This CDR3 is CAISEGAGSGRFLA. The gene calls are TRBV10-3 and TRBJ2-7; TRBD2 is the table's D call, not checked against the DNA. Germline V gene lookup returns CDR1 ENHRY and CDR2 SYGVKD. Including both end residues, the CDR3 is 14 amino acids long.

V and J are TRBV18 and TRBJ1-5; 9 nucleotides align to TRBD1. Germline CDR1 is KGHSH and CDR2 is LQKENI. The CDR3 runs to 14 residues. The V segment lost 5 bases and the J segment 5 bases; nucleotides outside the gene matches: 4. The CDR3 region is CASSWTGDDQPQHF. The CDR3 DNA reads TGTGCCAGCTCATGGACAGGGGATGATCAGCCCCAGCATTTT.

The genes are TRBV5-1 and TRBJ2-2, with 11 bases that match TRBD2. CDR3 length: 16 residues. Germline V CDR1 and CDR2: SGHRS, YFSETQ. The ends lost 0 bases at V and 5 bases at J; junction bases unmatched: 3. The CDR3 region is CASSLVASGGTGELFF. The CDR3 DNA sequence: TGCGCCAGCAGCTTGGTGGCTAGCGGGGGGACCGGGGAGCTGTTTTTT. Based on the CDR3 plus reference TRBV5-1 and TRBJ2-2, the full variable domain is KAGVTQTPRYLIKTRGQQVTLSCSPISGHRSVSWYQQTPGQGLQFLFEYFSETQRNKGNFPGRFSGRQFSNSRSEMNVSTLELGDSALYLCASSLVASGGTGELFFGEGSRLTVL.

CDR3 region: CASRRESSYNSPLHF. The CDR3 DNA reads as TGCGCCAGCAGGCGGGAAAGCTCCTATAATTCACCCCTCCACTTT. The gene calls are TRBV5-1 and TRBJ1-6; D remains unclear. There are 15 residues in the CDR3. The germline V and J ends were trimmed by 5 bases and 0 bases, with 9 bases remaining between them. The germline V gene has CDR1 SGHRS and CDR2 YFSETQ.

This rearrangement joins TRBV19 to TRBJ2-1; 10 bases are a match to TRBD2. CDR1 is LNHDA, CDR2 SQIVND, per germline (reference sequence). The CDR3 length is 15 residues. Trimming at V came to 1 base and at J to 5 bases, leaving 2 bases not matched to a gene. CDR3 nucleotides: TGTGCCAGTAGTATAGGACTAGCGGGCAACAATGAGCAGTTCTTC. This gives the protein CASSIGLAGNNEQFF.

CDR3 loop: CAARGTSGGYNEQFF. The CDR3, as DNA: TGTGCTGCCCGGGGGACTAGCGGGGGCTACAATGAGCAGTTCTTC. The genes are TRBV12-5 and TRBJ2-1; TRBD2 aligns across 14 bases. CDR1 is LGHNT and CDR2 is FRNRAP in the germline V gene. CDR3 size: 15 residues. Germline trimming cut 11 bases from V and 3 bases from J; bases unmatched to any gene: 6.

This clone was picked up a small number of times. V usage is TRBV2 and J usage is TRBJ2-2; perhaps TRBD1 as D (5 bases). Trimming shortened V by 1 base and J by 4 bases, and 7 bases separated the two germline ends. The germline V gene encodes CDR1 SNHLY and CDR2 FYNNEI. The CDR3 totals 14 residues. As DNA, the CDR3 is TGTGCCAGCAGTGAAGTCAGGGCCACCGGGGAGCTGTTTTTT. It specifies CASSEVRATGELFF.

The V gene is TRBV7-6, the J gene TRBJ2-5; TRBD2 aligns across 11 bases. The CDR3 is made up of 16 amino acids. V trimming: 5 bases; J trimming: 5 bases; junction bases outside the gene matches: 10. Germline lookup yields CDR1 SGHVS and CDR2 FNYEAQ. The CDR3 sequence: CASSPRLAGYGETQYF. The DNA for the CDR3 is TGTGCCAGCAGCCCAAGACTAGCGGGGTACGGGGAGACCCAGTACTTC. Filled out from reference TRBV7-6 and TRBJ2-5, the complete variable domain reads GAGVSQSPRYKVTKRGQDVALRCDPISGHVSLYWYRQALGQGPEFLTYFNYEAQQDKSGLPNDRFSAERPEGSISTLTIQRTEQRDSAMYRCASSPRLAGYGETQYFGPGTRLLVL.

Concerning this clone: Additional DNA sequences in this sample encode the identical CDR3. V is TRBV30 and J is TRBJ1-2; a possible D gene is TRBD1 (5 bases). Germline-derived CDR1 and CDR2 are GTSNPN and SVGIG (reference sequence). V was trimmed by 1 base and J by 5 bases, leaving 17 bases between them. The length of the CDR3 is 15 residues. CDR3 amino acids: CAWSGDSTGLYGYTF. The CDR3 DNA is TGTGCCTGGAGTGGCGACAGTACCGGGCTTTATGGCTACACCTTC.

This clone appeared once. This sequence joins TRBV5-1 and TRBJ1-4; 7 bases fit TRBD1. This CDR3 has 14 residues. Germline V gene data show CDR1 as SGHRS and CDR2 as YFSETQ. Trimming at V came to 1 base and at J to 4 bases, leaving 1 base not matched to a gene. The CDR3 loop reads CASSLTGVNEKLFF. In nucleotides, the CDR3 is TGCGCCAGCAGCTTGACAGGGGTTAATGAAAAACTGTTTTTT.

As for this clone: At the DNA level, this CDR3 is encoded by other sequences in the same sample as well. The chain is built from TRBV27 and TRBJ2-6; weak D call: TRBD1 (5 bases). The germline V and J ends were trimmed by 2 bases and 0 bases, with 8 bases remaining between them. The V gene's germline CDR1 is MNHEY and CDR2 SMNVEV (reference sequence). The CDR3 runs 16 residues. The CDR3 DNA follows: TGTGCCAGCAGTTTAACAGGCCTCTCTGGGGCCAACGTCCTGACTTTC. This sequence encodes CASSLTGLSGANVLTF.

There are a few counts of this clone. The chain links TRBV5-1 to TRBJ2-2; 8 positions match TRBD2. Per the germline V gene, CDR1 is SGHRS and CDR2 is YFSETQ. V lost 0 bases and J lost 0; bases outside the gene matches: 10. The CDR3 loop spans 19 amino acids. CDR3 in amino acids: CASSLGAAAGGSNTGELFF. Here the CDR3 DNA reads TGCGCCAGCAGCTTGGGGGCTGCGGCGGGGGGATCGAACACCGGGGAGCTGTTTTTT.